This TCR beta chain was recorded in a study of T cell repertoires in cytomegalovirus infection. Study as a whole: Both CMV infection and a matching HLA type were indicated by public TCR beta signatures. Overall study results and limits: Summed public TCR beta family frequency identified CMV carriers bearing the relevant HLA. The study found HLA-C-restricted CMV-specific TCR beta clonotypes dominating the ex vivo response.

TCRdb re-analysed the reads in MiXCR, keeping a single row per CDR3 protein. The top ten hold roughly 25% of the sample, which has fewer than 550,000 distinct CDR3 sequences, approximately 16% seen once. The CDR3 runs to 17 residues. The germline gives CDR1 DFQATT, CDR2 SNEGSKA (reference sequence). Trimming took 0 bases from V and 0 from J, leaving 14 bases between them. Comment on this clonotype: Its antigen is currently unknown.

The source is a human donor in good health (CMV status not recorded). Some clones in this sample may be carry-over from other donors' samples. The sequencing sample was made of CD8+ T cells from PBMCs. This chain links TRBV20-1 with TRBJ1-4; D possibly corresponds to TRBD1 (5 bases). Written as DNA, the CDR3 is TGCAGTGCTAGAGATGGGGCAGGACTAGCAACTAATGAAAAACTGTTTTTT. Its protein is CSARDGAGLATNEKLFF.